This T cell receptor (beta chain) was retrieved from a study of blood T cell repertoires in COVID-19. The overall study: Both acute and convalescent COVID-19 samples were obtained from the United States, Italy and Spain. Sample material is recorded as cDNA or gDNA derived from T cells, B-cell-depleted T cells, or PBMCs.

Under the authors' procedure: Nucleated cell number was recorded as an estimate derived from reference gene primer amplification. Using immunoSEQ multiplex PCR, the repertoire was profiled, and TCRdb retains in-frame clones only, with some absent. V, J and clone size derive from that table, while D and trimming were established from the DNA sequence. Of under 250,000 clones in the sample, more than 70% were seen once. V gave up 3 bases and J gave up 5 bases, with 10 bases separating them. CDR1 is ENHRY, CDR2 SYGVKD, per germline. This CDR3 comprises 13 residues. This TCR was sampled from an elderly woman with COVID-19, enrolled during active disease. The sample consisted of peripheral blood. V gene TRBV10-3 combines with J gene TRBJ1-1, with D unresolved. The CDR3 protein is CAISDLSGTEAFF. In DNA, the CDR3 is TGTGCCATCAGTGATCTCAGCGGAACTGAAGCTTTCTTT.